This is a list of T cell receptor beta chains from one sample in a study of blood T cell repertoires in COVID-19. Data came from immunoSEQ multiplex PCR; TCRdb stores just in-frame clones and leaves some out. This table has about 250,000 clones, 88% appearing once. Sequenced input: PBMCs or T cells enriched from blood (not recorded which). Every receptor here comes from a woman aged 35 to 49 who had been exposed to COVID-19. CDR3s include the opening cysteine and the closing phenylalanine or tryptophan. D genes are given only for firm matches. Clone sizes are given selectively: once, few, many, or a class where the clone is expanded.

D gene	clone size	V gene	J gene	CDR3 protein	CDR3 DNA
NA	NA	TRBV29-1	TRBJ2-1	CSVAHSGYNEQFF	TGCAGCGTTGCCCATAGCGGTTACAATGAGCAGTTCTTC
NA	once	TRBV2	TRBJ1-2	CASSDGRNYGYTF	TGTGCCAGCAGTGACGGTCGGAACTATGGCTACACCTTC
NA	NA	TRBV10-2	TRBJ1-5	CASSESGREYSNQPQHF	TGCGCCAGCAGTGAGTCGGGGCGGGAGTATAGCAATCAGCCCCAGCATTTT
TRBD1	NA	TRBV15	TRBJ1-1	CATRAGNRDREIAFF	TGTGCCACCAGGGCCGGAAATAGGGACAGGGAAATCGCTTTCTTT
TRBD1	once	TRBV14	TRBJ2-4	CASSQGPGTGVNIQYF	TGTGCCAGCAGCCAGGGACCTGGGACAGGGGTAAACATTCAGTACTTC
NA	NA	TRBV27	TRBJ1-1	CASSASPGNTEAFF	TGTGCCAGCAGTGCCTCCCCCGGGAACACTGAAGCTTTCTTT
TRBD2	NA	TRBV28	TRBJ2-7	CASSFLGGGAYEQYF	TGTGCCAGCAGTTTTCTTGGCGGGGGAGCCTACGAGCAGTACTTC
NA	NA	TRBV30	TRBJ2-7	CAWSVTGTAYEQYF	TGTGCCTGGAGTGTTACAGGGACCGCCTACGAGCAGTACTTC
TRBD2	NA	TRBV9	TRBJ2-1	CASSAGTSGGNEQFF	TGTGCCAGCAGCGCGGGGACTAGCGGGGGAAATGAGCAGTTCTTC
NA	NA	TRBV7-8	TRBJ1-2	CASSLAQINYGYTF	TGTGCCAGCAGCTTAGCTCAGATAAACTATGGCTACACCTTC
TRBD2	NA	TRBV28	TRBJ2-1	CASSLGTSGGAYYNEQFF	TGTGCCAGCAGTTTAGGGACTAGCGGGGGGGCTTACTACAATGAGCAGTTCTTC
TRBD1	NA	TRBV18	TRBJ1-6	CATKPGQGSSPLHF	TGTGCCACCAAACCGGGACAGGGGAGTTCACCCCTCCACTTT
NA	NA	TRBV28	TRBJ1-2	CASSFSGRIGGYTF	TGTGCCAGCAGTTTCTCGGGGAGGATAGGTGGCTACACCTTC
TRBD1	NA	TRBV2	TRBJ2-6	CASEKTGGVTGANVLTF	TGTGCCAGCGAAAAGACAGGGGGCGTCACTGGGGCCAACGTCCTGACTTTC
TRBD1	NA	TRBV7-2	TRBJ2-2	CASSSRDSYGELFF	TGTGCCAGCAGCTCGAGGGACAGTTACGGGGAGCTGTTTTTT
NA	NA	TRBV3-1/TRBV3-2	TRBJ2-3	CASTPTSLGTDTQYF	TGTGCCAGCACCCCCACTAGTTTGGGCACAGATACGCAGTATTTT
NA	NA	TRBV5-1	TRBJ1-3	CASRGSGNTIYF	TGTGCCAGCCGAGGGTCTGGAAACACCATATATTTT
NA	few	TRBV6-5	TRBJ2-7	CATLDYSYEQYF	TGTGCCACCCTAGACTACTCCTACGAGCAGTACTTC